This TCR beta chain was documented in a study of cytomegalovirus exposure and HLA in healthy donors. The study, taken as a whole, reports: The authors listed about 170 TCR beta chains as cytomegalovirus-associated.

Produced via immunoSEQ multiplex PCR; TCRdb's table is partial and in-frame only. The sample has fewer than 250,000 clones, 85% to 90% seen once. Comment on this clone: Its target is not known.

This TCR was sampled from a man aged 18 to 29 in good health and CMV-seronegative. The specimen was PBMCs.

Written as DNA, the CDR3 is TGTGCCAGCAGTTACTTACAAGTCTCTGGGGCCAACGTCCTGACTTTC. Its translation is CASSYLQVSGANVLTF. The J gene is TRBJ2-6, the V gene TRBV6-5; D not resolved. V lost 1 base and J 0 bases, leaving 7 bases between the germline ends. CDR1 and CDR2 from the germline V gene are MNHEY and SVGAGI. CDR3 length: 16 residues.